This TCR beta chain stems from a study of post-analysis software for immune sequencing data. The overall study: Relapsing-remitting, secondary progressive and progressive-relapsing multiple sclerosis were all included among the disease courses. Study findings and constraints: Relative to controls, patients had 4 or 5 TRBV segments at higher frequency, with TRBV5-6, TRBV5-1 and TRBV20-1 among these. Normalized Chao1 diversity was significantly reduced in patients versus controls.

TCR beta cDNA libraries had unique molecular identifiers. cDNA molecules numbering around 500,000 came from roughly 1 to 10 million T cells. From the PCR reads, TCRdb called clonotypes with MiXCR, one entry per CDR3 protein. The sample holds more than 450,000 distinct CDR3 sequences, 44% seen once. This clonotype was detected ten times or more. What it binds is unknown. The germline gives CDR1 DFQATT, CDR2 SNEGSKA (reference sequence). The CDR3 totals 15 residues. V gave up 0 bases and J gave up 8 bases, with 18 bases separating them. This receptor was identified in a girl between 5 and 17 years old with multiple sclerosis. Input material: blood. The gene calls are TRBV20-1 and TRBJ2-3, with D hard to call. The CDR3 nucleotides read TGCAGTGCTAGAGATACTGTAGGGCTTGAAAGTACGCAGTATTTT. It specifies CSARDTVGLESTQYF.